A selection of T cell receptor beta chains follows, all from one sample in a study of blood T cells in healthy people across ages. TCRdb passed the 5' RACE reads through MiXCR, listing each CDR3 protein once. The sample holds about 720,000 distinct CDR3 sequences, 20% to 25% seen once. In addition, the sample was reused for a study of T cells of mothers and their children.

The sequenced sample was blood. These receptors originate from a boy younger than 18 in good health. CDR3s include the opening cysteine and the closing phenylalanine or tryptophan. D genes are given only for firm matches. Clone sizes are given selectively: once, few, many, or a class where the clone is expanded.

cdr3_nt | cdr3_aa | d_call | clone_size | j_call | v_call
TGCAGCGTTTTTAGCGGGACAGACAATGAGCAGTTCTTC | CSVFSGTDNEQFF | - | - | TRBJ2-1 | TRBV29-1
TGTGCCAGCAGAAAAGATAGCTCCTATAATTCACCCCTCCACTTT | CASRKDSSYNSPLHF | - | few | TRBJ1-6 | TRBV12-3/TRBV12-4
TGCAGTGCTAGAGAGGGAAAGACTAGCGGATTCTACAATGAGCAGTTCTTC | CSAREGKTSGFYNEQFF | TRBD2 | - | TRBJ2-1 | TRBV20-1
TGTGCCAGCTCACCCGAGGGACAGGCCTACGAGCAGTACTTC | CASSPEGQAYEQYF | TRBD1 | few | TRBJ2-7 | TRBV18
TGCAGTGCTAGACCCGACAGGGGTCAGCCCCAGCATTTT | CSARPDRGQPQHF | TRBD1 | few | TRBJ1-5 | TRBV20-1
TGTGCCAGCAGTTACTCTAGGTCCCCCGGGGAGCTGTTTTTT | CASSYSRSPGELFF | - | - | TRBJ2-2 | TRBV6-5
TGTGCCAGCAGTTACCGATCCCCTAGCACAGATACGCAGTATTTT | CASSYRSPSTDTQYF | - | few | TRBJ2-3 | TRBV28
TGTGCCAGCAGTTATCAGGCCCGCTCGGAGCTGTTTTTT | CASSYQARSELFF | - | - | TRBJ2-2 | TRBV6-2/TRBV6-3
TGCAGTGCTAGCCGGACTAGCCCGCTAACAGATACGCAGTATTTT | CSASRTSPLTDTQYF | TRBD2 | few | TRBJ2-3 | TRBV20-1
TGTGCCAGCAGCTCCCAGGGGGGCGGGAGCGTATACGAGCAGTACTTC | CASSSQGGGSVYEQYF | - | few | TRBJ2-7 | TRBV7-8
TGCGCCAGCAGCCAAGGGCGCGGGCTAGCTCAAGAGCAGTTCTTC | CASSQGRGLAQEQFF | - | few | TRBJ2-1 | TRBV4-3
TGTGCCAGCAGGCCACTAGCGGGGGTCGCTGAGCAGTTCTTC | CASRPLAGVAEQFF | TRBD2 | - | TRBJ2-1 | TRBV5-4
TGTGCCAGCAGCCAAGTTTATGAGCAGTTCTTC | CASSQVYEQFF | - | - | TRBJ2-1 | TRBV3-1
TGTGCCAGCAGTTTATGGATCGGAAACACCATATATTTT | CASSLWIGNTIYF | - | - | TRBJ1-3 | TRBV12-3/TRBV12-4
TGCGCCAGCAGCCAAGTTCTCCACTATGGCTACACCTTC | CASSQVLHYGYTF | - | - | TRBJ1-2 | TRBV4-1
TGCAGCGTTGAAGGAAGACTAGCGGGGGGCCCAGAGACCCAGTACTTC | CSVEGRLAGGPETQYF | TRBD2 | few | TRBJ2-5 | TRBV29-1
TGTGCCAGCAGTTACATTGGTGAGACCCAGTACTTC | CASSYIGETQYF | - | - | TRBJ2-5 | TRBV6-2/TRBV6-3
TGTGCCAGCAGTTTCATCCCAGGGAGGTCCACCGGGGAGCTGTTTTTT | CASSFIPGRSTGELFF | - | few | TRBJ2-2 | TRBV28
TGTGCCAGCAGACGGAAACCGAGCGGGGGGGACCGCACAGATACGCAGTATTTT | CASRRKPSGGDRTDTQYF | TRBD2 | - | TRBJ2-3 | TRBV27
TGCGCCAGCAGCTCTTCGATCGGGGAGCAGTACTTC | CASSSSIGEQYF | - | - | TRBJ2-7 | TRBV5-1
TGCAGTGCTGGACCTAGCGGGGGGGCCCCAGATACGCAGTATTTT | CSAGPSGGAPDTQYF | TRBD2 | - | TRBJ2-3 | TRBV20-1
TGTGCCACCAGTGATTTGCAGGGACAGGATACGCAGTATTTT | CATSDLQGQDTQYF | TRBD1 | - | TRBJ2-3 | TRBV24-1
TGCAGCGTTGCGTCCAGAGACAGGAGTAATGATGAAGCTTTCTTT | CSVASRDRSNDEAFF | - | few | TRBJ1-1 | TRBV29-1
TGTGCCAGCAGTCCCATGGGATCTAACTATGGCTACACCTTC | CASSPMGSNYGYTF | - | - | TRBJ1-2 | TRBV27
TGTGCCAGCAGCGTGACAGGGGCGTGGCAGTATTTT | CASSVTGAWQYF | TRBD1 | once | TRBJ2-3 | TRBV9
TGTGCCAGCAGTACCTACGACGGGACAAGGGAGACCCAGTACTTC | CASSTYDGTRETQYF | - | - | TRBJ2-5 | TRBV28
TGCAGTGCTAGTACCGGGACAGGGACAAATGAAAAACTGTTTTTT | CSASTGTGTNEKLFF | TRBD1 | - | TRBJ1-4 | TRBV20-1
TGTGCCAGCAGCCACCCGCCCTCCCGGGACAGGCTAGCGTACGAGCAGTACTTC | CASSHPPSRDRLAYEQYF | TRBD1 | few | TRBJ2-7 | TRBV5-4
TGTGCCACCCTCGAATCGGGGGTTTACAATGAGCAGTTCTTC | CATLESGVYNEQFF | - | few | TRBJ2-1 | TRBV28
TGTGCCAGCAGTTACCCCGTGGGGGGAAATCAGCCCCAGCATTTT | CASSYPVGGNQPQHF | - | few | TRBJ1-5 | TRBV6-2/TRBV6-3
TGTGAAGTCCGGGACGGTTACAATGAGCAGTTCTTC | CEVRDGYNEQFF | - | - | TRBJ2-1 | TRBV7-9
TGCGCCAGCAGCCCGGTGGTGGGGGCCTACGAGCAGTACTTC | CASSPVVGAYEQYF | - | - | TRBJ2-7 | TRBV5-1
TGTGCCAGCAGCCCCGGGGACATGATCACCTACGAGCAGTACTTC | CASSPGDMITYEQYF | - | few | TRBJ2-7 | TRBV6-5
TGCAGTGCTAGATACGACAGGGCCTACGAGCAGTACTTC | CSARYDRAYEQYF | TRBD1 | few | TRBJ2-7 | TRBV20-1
TGTGCCGGCAGCCAAGATAGGGCAGGGCGTGAAAAACTGTTTTTT | CAGSQDRAGREKLFF | - | few | TRBJ1-4 | TRBV3-1
TGTGCCAGCAGCTTAGATGGTGGACGGCGGGGGGAAAAACTGTTTTTT | CASSLDGGRRGEKLFF | - | - | TRBJ1-4 | TRBV11-2
TGTGCCAGCAGCGCCTTGCAGGGGGAGGGAGGCACTGAAGCTTTCTTT | CASSALQGEGGTEAFF | TRBD1 | - | TRBJ1-1 | TRBV9
TGTGCCAGCACCCTCACAGGGGGACAGATAAAGGAGACCCAGTACTTC | CASTLTGGQIKETQYF | TRBD1 | - | TRBJ2-5 | TRBV2
TGTGCCAGCAGCATGGGGGGGGCTGGCGAGCAGTACTTC | CASSMGGAGEQYF | - | - | TRBJ2-7 | TRBV7-6
TGTGCCAGCAGTCGCCCCGGACTAGCGGGGGGGGATACGCAGTATTTT | CASSRPGLAGGDTQYF | TRBD2 | few | TRBJ2-3 | TRBV28
TGTGCCAGCAGCTTATCTTGGCGGGGGACCACAGATACGCAGTATTTT | CASSLSWRGTTDTQYF | TRBD2 | - | TRBJ2-3 | TRBV7-9
TGCAGTGCCCGCCACGGGAGTTCCTACAATGAGCAGTTCTTC | CSARHGSSYNEQFF | - | few | TRBJ2-1 | TRBV20-1
TGTGCCAGCAGCCAAGGCTACAGGGGGCTGGAGACCCAGTACTTC | CASSQGYRGLETQYF | TRBD1 | once | TRBJ2-5 | TRBV3-1
TGCAGCTATAGCGGATTGAACACCGGGGAGCTGTTTTTT | CSYSGLNTGELFF | - | - | TRBJ2-2 | TRBV29-1
TGCAGTGCCAGGAGGATCGGAGGCAGGGGAGAATGGGAGCAGTTCTTC | CSARRIGGRGEWEQFF | - | once | TRBJ2-1 | TRBV20-1
TGCGCCAGCAGCCAAGATCCGGCGGGGGGGATAGAGACCCAGTACTTC | CASSQDPAGGIETQYF | TRBD2 | - | TRBJ2-5 | TRBV4-1
TGTGCCAGCAGTTACGACGGGGGCTCCTACAATGAGCAGTTCTTC | CASSYDGGSYNEQFF | - | few | TRBJ2-1 | TRBV6-2/TRBV6-3
TGTGCCAGCAGTGAAGGGGGGGGCTTCGGGGGGCAGTACTTC | CASSEGGGFGGQYF | - | - | TRBJ2-7 | TRBV6-1
TGTGCCAGCAGTTTATCTCGGACTCTCTCTGGAAACACCATATATTTT | CASSLSRTLSGNTIYF | - | few | TRBJ1-3 | TRBV28
TGTGCCAGCAGCCCGAGGGGGCCTCTAACCGACCAATTCCTTACGTACCAAGAGACCCAGTACTTC | CASSPRGPLTDQFLTYQETQYF | TRBD1 | once | TRBJ2-5 | TRBV28
TGCGCCAGCAGCCAAGAAACCTACACCGGGGAGCTGTTTTTT | CASSQETYTGELFF | - | - | TRBJ2-2 | TRBV4-3
TGCGCCAGCAGCCAAAATACCGGGACGACTAATGAAAAACTGTTTTTT | CASSQNTGTTNEKLFF | - | - | TRBJ1-4 | TRBV4-1
TGTGCCTGGAGTCCTGATAACTATTGCTACACCTTC | CAWSPDNYCYTF | - | - | TRBJ1-2 | TRBV30
TGTGCCAGCAGCCAAGTCCGAACTACCTACTCCTACAATGAGCAGTTCTTC | CASSQVRTTYSYNEQFF | - | - | TRBJ2-1 | TRBV14
TGCGCCAGCAGCTCCCTTGCCGGGGTGAACACTGAAGCTTTCTTT | CASSSLAGVNTEAFF | - | few | TRBJ1-1 | TRBV5-1
TGTGCCAGCAGCTTAGGAAAGCCCGAGCAGTACTTT | CASSLGKPEQYF | - | few | TRBJ2-3 | TRBV7-9
TGCGCCAGCAGAAGGGGGGACAGTCTGAACACTGAAGCTTTCTTT | CASRRGDSLNTEAFF | TRBD1 | - | TRBJ1-1 | TRBV10-2
TGTGCCAGCAGCCAGGGGTTTTCTGAAGCTTTCTTT | CASSQGFSEAFF | - | - | TRBJ1-1 | TRBV5-5